Here is one T cell receptor (beta chain) with its context. The data originate from a study of blood T cell repertoires in COVID-19. The wider study: Sources were T cells, B-cell-depleted T cells, or PBMCs; the material itself was cDNA or gDNA.

The CDR3 spans 13 residues. The trim removed 4 bases at V and 5 bases at J, leaving 4 bases unmatched. Germline V lookup: CDR1 SGHTA, CDR2 FQGTGA. This table comes from immunoSEQ multiplex PCR, and its TCRdb copy is limited to in-frame clones, with some not included. The sample has under 300,000 clones, 70% to 85% seen once. This TCR was sampled from a human donor with COVID-19, enrolled during active disease. The donor label of this sample is uncertain. V is TRBV7-3 and J is TRBJ1-1; TRBD1 matches 7 bases. Material for sequencing was peripheral blood. The CDR3 DNA follows: TGTGCCAGCAGCTACACAGGGGTGACTGAAGCTTTCTTT. Translating it yields CASSYTGVTEAFF. Together with reference TRBV7-3 and TRBJ1-1, the CDR3 gives the full variable domain: GAGVSQTPSNKVTEKGKYVELRCDPISGHTALYWYRQSLGQGPEFLIYFQGTGAADDSGLPNDRFFAVRPEGSVSTLKIQRTERGDSAVYLCASSYTGVTEAFFGQGTRLTVV.